Detailed here is one TCR beta chain. This record comes from a study of T cell changes during pregnancy in multiple sclerosis. Clones were sequenced by immunoSEQ multiplex PCR, and TCRdb holds only the in-frame ones, with some missing. The sample consists of more than 90,000 clones, more than 90% of them appearing once. The V gene's germline CDR1 is MNHEY and CDR2 SVGAGI. CDR3 length equals 15 residues. V lost 2 bases to trimming and J lost 10 bases; unmatched junction nucleotides: 5. This clonotype was sampled from a female donor with multiple sclerosis, enrolled in a pregnancy study. The V gene is TRBV6-5, the J gene TRBJ1-6; TRBD1 matches 10 bases. The sequencing here drew on peripheral blood, taken in the second trimester of pregnancy. The CDR3 here is CASSYSRTGGSPLHF. The CDR3, as DNA: TGTGCCAGCAGTTACAGTAGGACAGGGGGATCACCCCTCCACTTT.